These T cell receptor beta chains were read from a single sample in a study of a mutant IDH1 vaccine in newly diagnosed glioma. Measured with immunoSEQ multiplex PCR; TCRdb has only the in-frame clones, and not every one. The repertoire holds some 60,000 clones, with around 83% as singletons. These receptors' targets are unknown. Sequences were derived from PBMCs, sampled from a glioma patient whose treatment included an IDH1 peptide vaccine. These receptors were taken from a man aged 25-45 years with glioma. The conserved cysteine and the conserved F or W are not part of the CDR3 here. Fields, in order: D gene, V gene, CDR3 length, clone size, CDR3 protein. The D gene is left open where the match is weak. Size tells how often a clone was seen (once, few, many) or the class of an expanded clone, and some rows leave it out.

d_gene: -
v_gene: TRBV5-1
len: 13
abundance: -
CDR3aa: ASSPWEATNEKLF

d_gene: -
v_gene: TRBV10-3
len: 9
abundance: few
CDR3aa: AIRERDTQY

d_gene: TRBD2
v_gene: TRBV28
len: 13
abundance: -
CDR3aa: ASSSISGGYNEQF

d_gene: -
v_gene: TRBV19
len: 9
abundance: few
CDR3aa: AVHGGTEAF

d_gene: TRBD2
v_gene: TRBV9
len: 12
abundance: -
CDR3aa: ASSVAGGAGEQY

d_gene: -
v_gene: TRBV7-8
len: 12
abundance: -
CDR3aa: ASSLGEQKNIQY

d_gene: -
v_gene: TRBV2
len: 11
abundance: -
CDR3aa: ASGGGYSYGYT

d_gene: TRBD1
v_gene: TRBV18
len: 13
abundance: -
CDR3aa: ASSAGTGNTGELF

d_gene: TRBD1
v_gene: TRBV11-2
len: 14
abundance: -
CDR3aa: ASSPTGLSGANVLT

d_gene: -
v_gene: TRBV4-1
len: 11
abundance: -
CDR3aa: ASSQEYSARQY

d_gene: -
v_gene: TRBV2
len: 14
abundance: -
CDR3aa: ASGSVWEFDNQPQH

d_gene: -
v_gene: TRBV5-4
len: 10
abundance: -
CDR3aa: ASRLSTGELF

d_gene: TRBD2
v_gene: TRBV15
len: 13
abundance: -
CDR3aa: ATSSGTSVYNEQF

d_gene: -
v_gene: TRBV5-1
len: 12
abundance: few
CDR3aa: ASSSQVTNTEAF

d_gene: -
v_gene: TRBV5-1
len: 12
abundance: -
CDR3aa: ASSLNPPNTEAF

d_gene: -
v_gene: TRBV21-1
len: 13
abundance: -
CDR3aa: ASSKEWVAKNIQY

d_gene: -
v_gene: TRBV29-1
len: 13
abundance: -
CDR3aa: SVEKGYTLNYGYT

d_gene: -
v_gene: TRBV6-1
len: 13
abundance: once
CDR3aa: ASSDPGTAPRGLF

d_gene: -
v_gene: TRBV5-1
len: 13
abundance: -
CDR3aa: ASSGITGTTGELF

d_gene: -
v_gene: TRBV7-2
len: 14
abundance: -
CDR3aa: ASSPSGTGSTTRQY

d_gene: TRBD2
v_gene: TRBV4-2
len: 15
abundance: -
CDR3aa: ASSHLNSGGARYEQF

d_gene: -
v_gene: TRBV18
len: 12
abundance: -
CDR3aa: ASSPRRMNTEAF

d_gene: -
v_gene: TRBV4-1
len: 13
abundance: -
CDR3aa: ASSQFPSRNYEQY

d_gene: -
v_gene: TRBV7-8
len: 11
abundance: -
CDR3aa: ASSLAGNSPLH

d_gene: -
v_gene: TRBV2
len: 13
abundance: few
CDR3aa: ASRRRGVMNTEAF

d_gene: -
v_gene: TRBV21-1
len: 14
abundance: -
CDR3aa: ASSKRTERMNTEAF

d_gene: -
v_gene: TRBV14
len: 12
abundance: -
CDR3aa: ASSQDLAGRGYT

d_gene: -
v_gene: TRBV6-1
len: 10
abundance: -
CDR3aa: ASNAYQNIQY

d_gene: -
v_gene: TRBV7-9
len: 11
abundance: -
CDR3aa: ASSPTGPGELF

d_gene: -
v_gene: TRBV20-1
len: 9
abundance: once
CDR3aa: SASELREQF

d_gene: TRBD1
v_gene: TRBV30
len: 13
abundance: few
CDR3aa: AWSRTGLNQNIQY

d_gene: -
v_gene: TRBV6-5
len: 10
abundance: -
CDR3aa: ASSSGNTEAF

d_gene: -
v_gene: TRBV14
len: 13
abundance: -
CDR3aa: ASSQTPRPGTEAF